This T cell receptor beta chain originates from a study of Ad26.COV2.S vaccination and SARS-CoV-2 variants. Trimming stripped 0 bases from V and 2 bases from J, with 8 bases between. This CDR3 is 14 amino acids long. The germline V gene encodes CDR1 SGHVS and CDR2 FQNEAQ. Documented treatment: some 19 received Ad26.COV2.S at low or high dose, single or two shots; about 5 received placebo; per-sample allocation not given. Day 63 after the first vaccine or placebo injection was the time point for sampling. Donation was by an adult aged 18-55 years who was in Boston. Wuhan-strain spike was delivered by a replication-incompetent Ad26 vector. Note on this clone: Its cognate antigen is unknown.

Sequencing was performed with immunoSEQ multiplex PCR; in TCRdb, only in-frame clones are kept and a portion is missing. Counted here are roughly 300,000 clones, about 89% occurring once; the ten biggest clones make up approximately 5%. Whole-study findings and limits: Recipients of vaccine and of placebo showed similar breadth of their non-spike TCR repertoires.

The material sequenced was peripheral blood, taken in a trial of Ad26.COV2.S vaccine versus placebo. The chain recombines TRBV7-8 with TRBJ2-7; no clear D gene. The clonotype comes from a person between 18 and 59 years old who received the Ad26.COV2.S COVID-19 vaccine or a placebo. CDR3 sequence (DNA): TGTGCCAGCAGCTTAGCGTTGGGTGCCTACGAGCAGTACTTC. It yields the protein CASSLALGAYEQYF.